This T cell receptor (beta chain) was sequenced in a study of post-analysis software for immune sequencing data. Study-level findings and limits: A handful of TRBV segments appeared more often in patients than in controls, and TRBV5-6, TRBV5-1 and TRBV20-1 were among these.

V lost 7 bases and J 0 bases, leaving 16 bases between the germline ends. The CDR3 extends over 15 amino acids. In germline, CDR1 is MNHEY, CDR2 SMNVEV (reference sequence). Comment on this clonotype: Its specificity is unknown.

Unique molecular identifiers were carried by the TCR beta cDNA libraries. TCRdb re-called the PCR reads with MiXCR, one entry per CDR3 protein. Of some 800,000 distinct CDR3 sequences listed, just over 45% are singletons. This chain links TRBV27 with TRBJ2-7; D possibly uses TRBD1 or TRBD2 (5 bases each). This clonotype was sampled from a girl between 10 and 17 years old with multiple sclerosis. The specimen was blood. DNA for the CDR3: TGTGCCAGCACACCTGGGGACGTGAGCTCCTACGAGCAGTACTTC. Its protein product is CASTPGDVSSYEQYF.